This T cell receptor (beta chain) appears in the sequencing data of a study of cytomegalovirus exposure and HLA in healthy donors. Overall study results and limits: It was likely that a cluster of highly shared sequence variants was a sequencing artifact. Three chains linked to CMV were shown in vitro to be specific for CMV antigens. Later analysis associated a missense DCLRE1C variant with TCR beta V- and J-gene trimming. An analysis that came later showed most CMV-associated TCR beta chains appearing HLA-restricted.

The CDR3 extends over 15 amino acids. J was trimmed by 5 bases and V by 8 bases; bases with no gene match: 10. Per the germline V gene, CDR1 is SGHTA and CDR2 is FQGNSA. The primer mix had 60 Vbeta and 13 Jbeta primers. TCRdb's table, derived via immunoSEQ multiplex PCR, lists solely in-frame clones and lacks some. The sample has around 130,000 clones; roughly 80% are singletons. In the case of this clone: Its antigen is unknown.

This TCR was recovered from a man aged 25 to 40 in good health and CMV-seronegative. The rearrangement uses TRBV7-2 and TRBJ2-2, with 8 bases that match TRBD2. Sequencing used PBMCs. The CDR3 spells CASDSRGGGTGELFF. The DNA for the CDR3 is TGTGCCAGCGATAGCCGGGGGGGCGGTACCGGGGAGCTGTTTTTT.